This T cell receptor beta chain was obtained from a study of CD8 T cells in ankylosing spondylitis. Study-wide findings and caveats: Disease-linked clones, CD8+, were relatively rare in peripheral blood.

The TCR beta libraries were generated through quantitative 5'-RACE incorporating molecular barcodes. TCRdb used MiXCR to reprocess the 5' RACE reads, holding one entry per CDR3 protein. The data show about 150,000 distinct CDR3 sequences, with 6% to 8.5% seen just once and approximately 13% held by the top ten. The length of the CDR3 is 11 residues. The V segment lost 10 bases and the J segment 7 bases; nucleotides outside the gene matches: 5. Germline CDR1 reads MNHNS; CDR2 reads SASEGT. This clonotype occurred many times. Its cognate antigen is unknown. The source is a female donor with ankylosing spondylitis or in good health (not recorded which). V and J are TRBV6-1 and TRBJ1-2; 8 nucleotides match TRBD1. The material sequenced was blood, either unsorted or a sorted T cell fraction (not recorded which). Written as DNA, the CDR3 is TGTGCCACCTGGACAGGGTTTGGCTACACCTTC. This codes for CATWTGFGYTF.